This record covers a single T cell receptor beta chain. Profiled with immunoSEQ multiplex PCR; TCRdb holds only in-frame clones, not every one. Of more than 150,000 clones listed, 80% to 90% are singletons. The data are from a study of T cell responses to AZD1222 COVID-19 vaccine. The V gene's germline CDR1 is MNHEY and CDR2 SVGAGI. The CDR3 runs 15 residues. V lost 6 bases and J lost 1, with 13 bases in between. Sequenced here: peripheral blood, sampled after recovery from COVID-19. The TCR was taken from an adult who had recovered from COVID-19. This chain joins TRBV6-5 and TRBJ2-1; D possibly uses TRBD1 or TRBD2 (5 bases each). The CDR3 nucleotides are TGTGCCAGCAGGGCCGGGGCCGCATCCTACAATGAGCAGTTCTTC. It specifies CASRAGAASYNEQFF.